A single sample is the source of the 14 T cell receptor beta chains below, sequenced in a study of beta chain features in type 1 diabetes. The authors reverse transcribed all of the isolated RNA, so sequencing captured expressed TCRB transcripts. Some clones are missing from TCRdb's copy, which holds only in-frame ones; the method was immunoSEQ multiplex PCR. The sample includes 400,000 to 550,000 clones, over 10% of them seen just once. Sequencing was performed on naive CD4+ T cells from blood. Receptors originate from a woman younger than 30 in good health.

The rearrangement uses TRBV4-1 and TRBJ2-5, with unresolved D. Trimming shortened V by 1 base and J by 4 bases, and 7 bases separated the two germline ends. CDR3 length equals 13 residues. Germline loops: CDR1 MGHRA, CDR2 YSYEKL. The CDR3 loop is CASSQVGGETQYF. The CDR3 region has the DNA TGCGCCAGCAGCCAAGTTGGCGGAGAGACCCAGTACTTC.

The rearrangement uses TRBV29-1 and TRBJ2-1; D gene ambiguous. Germline CDR1 SQVTM, CDR2 ANQGSEA. Trimming stripped 2 bases from V and 4 bases from J, with 12 bases between. The CDR3 covers 14 residues. The CDR3 sequence is CSVEPLVRYNEQFF. CDR3 nucleotides: TGCAGCGTTGAACCCCTGGTGCGGTACAATGAGCAGTTCTTC.

This clone was seen a few times. The gene calls are TRBV15 and TRBJ1-5; possibly TRBD1 for D (6 bases). The germline V and J ends were trimmed by 5 bases and 2 bases, with 22 bases remaining between them. CDR3 size: 18 residues. Germline V gene lookup returns CDR1 LNHNV and CDR2 YYDKDF (reference sequence). The CDR3 sequence: CATSPGARGRARNQPQHF. The DNA of the CDR3 is TGTGCCACCAGCCCCGGAGCACGGGGGCGGGCTCGCAATCAGCCCCAGCATTTT.

This clone was seen more than once but under ten times. V gene TRBV5-1 combines with J gene TRBJ2-1, with TRBD1 matching 10 bases. Germline CDR1 reads SGHRS; CDR2 reads YFSETQ. The ends lost 3 bases at V and 5 bases at J; junction bases unmatched: 2. This CDR3 is built from 14 residues. CDR3 in DNA: TGCGCCAGCAGCTGGGACAGGGGAAACAATGAGCAGTTCTTC. Amino acid sequence: CASSWDRGNNEQFF. Complete variable domain (other parts from reference TRBV5-1 and TRBJ2-1): KAGVTQTPRYLIKTRGQQVTLSCSPISGHRSVSWYQQTPGQGLQFLFEYFSETQRNKGNFPGRFSGRQFSNSRSEMNVSTLELGDSALYLCASSWDRGNNEQFFGPGTRLTVL.

This clone was recorded a few times. The chain employs TRBV29-1 and TRBJ1-4, with 8 bases aligning to TRBD1. CDR3 length: 13 residues. Trimming at V came to 5 bases and at J to 6 bases, leaving 5 bases not matched to a gene. The germline CDR1 and CDR2 sequences are SQVTM and ANQGSEA. In nucleotides, the CDR3 is TGCAGCGTTCTACAGGGGGGAGATGAAAAACTGTTTTTT. It yields the protein CSVLQGGDEKLFF.

The CDR3 nucleotides read TGTGCCAGCAGTCCCCGGACAGTGTTCGAGCAGTACGTC. This translates into CASSPRTVFEQYV. The chain joins TRBV6-1 to TRBJ2-7, with a tentative D call TRBD1 (6 bases). Trimming pared 5 bases from V and 6 bases from J, leaving 14 bases between. The length of the CDR3 is 13 residues. Germline assignment: CDR1 MNHNS and CDR2 SASEGT.

The rearrangement links TRBV30 to TRBJ2-1, with D possibly matching TRBD2 (6 bases). The germline CDR1 and CDR2 sequences are GTSNPN and SVGIG (reference sequence). This CDR3 is 14 amino acids long. V was shortened by 3 bases and J by 6 bases, with 15 bases between the two germline ends. In DNA form, the CDR3 reads TGTGCCTGGAGGGACTACTCAACCTCCAATGAGCAGTTCTTC. This codes for CAWRDYSTSNEQFF.

CDR3 in DNA: TGTGCCAGCAGCGCCCAGACGGACAGGTCCGTCACTGAAGCTTTCTTT. This gives the protein CASSAQTDRSVTEAFF. V usage is TRBV9 and J usage is TRBJ1-1; 7 bases line up with TRBD1. The germline V gene has CDR1 SGDLS and CDR2 YYNGEE. CDR3 length equals 16 residues. Trimming at V came to 3 bases and at J to 4 bases, leaving 12 bases not matched to a gene.

Only a few counts were recorded for this clone. This chain joins TRBV29-1 and TRBJ1-1; tentative D call: TRBD1 (5 bases). V lost 8 bases, J lost 11 bases, and 21 bases lay in between. Germline V gene sequence: CDR1 SQVTM, CDR2 ANQGSEA. This CDR3 has 12 amino acids. In nucleotides, the CDR3 is TGCAGCACGCTCAAAACAGGCGGGGAGGCTTTCTTT. It translates to CSTLKTGGEAFF.

This clone was picked up a small number of times. V usage is TRBV7-2 and J usage is TRBJ2-5; 9 nucleotides align to TRBD1. Germline V gene sequence: CDR1 SGHTA, CDR2 FQGNSA. V shed 0 bases and J 5 bases; nucleotides not matched to a gene: 7. The CDR3 is 16 amino acids. The CDR3 DNA follows: TGTGCCAGCAGCTTAGCGGTGGCCGGGACAGGGGAGACCCAGTACTTC. Amino acids: CASSLAVAGTGETQYF.

CDR3 bases: TGTGCCAGCAGCGCGACAGGGGACAATTCACCCCTCCACTTT. Its translation is CASSATGDNSPLHF. V and J are TRBV9 and TRBJ1-6; 8 bases match TRBD1. The CDR3 is 14 residues long. The V gene end was trimmed by 3 bases and the J gene end by 7 bases; junction bases not matched to a gene: 3. Germline V gene data show CDR1 as SGDLS and CDR2 as YYNGEE.

This clone was seen a few times. This rearrangement joins TRBV30 to TRBJ1-3; possible D gene TRBD1, 5 bases. With 1 base removed from V and 4 bases from J, the gap between germline ends came to 11 bases. CDR1 is GTSNPN, CDR2 SVGIG, per germline (reference sequence). The CDR3 consists of 14 residues. The CDR3 loop reads CAWSAGGKGNTIYF. The CDR3 DNA sequence: TGTGCCTGGAGTGCTGGGGGTAAAGGAAACACCATATATTTT.

This clone turned up a few times. The sample contains more than one DNA sequence encoding this CDR3. V and J are TRBV7-9 and TRBJ1-2; the D is unclear. Germline loops: CDR1 SEHNR, CDR2 FQNEAQ (reference sequence). V dropped 1 base and J dropped 4 bases, with 7 bases sitting between them. The CDR3 consists of 13 residues. The CDR3 reads CASSLGQVYGYTF. The CDR3 DNA reads TGTGCCAGCAGCTTAGGCCAGGTCTATGGCTACACCTTC.

The chain couples TRBV27 to TRBJ2-3, with no clear D. Trimming shortened V by 0 bases and J by 3 bases, and 7 bases separated the two germline ends. From germline, CDR1 is MNHEY and CDR2 SMNVEV (reference sequence). This CDR3 spans 14 amino acids. The CDR3 loop is CASSLSAKTDTQYF. CDR3 DNA sequence: TGTGCCAGCAGTTTATCGGCCAAGACAGATACGCAGTATTTT.